The entry below describes one T cell receptor beta chain. Antigen specificity is unknown. Sorting based on CD45RO/CCR7/CD25/CD127/CD95/CD27 separated CD4+ naive, central memory, regulatory and stem cell-like memory cells. Purities over 98% were achieved in all sorted populations. Germline V gives CDR1 MNHEY, CDR2 SVGAGI. This CDR3 has 13 residues. Trimming at V came to 5 bases and at J to 4 bases, leaving 3 bases not matched to a gene. The sample comes from a study of beta chain features in type 1 diabetes. Background on the study: Cell yields, gender and age were comparable in patients and healthy donors. Study-wide findings and caveats: All four CD4+ subsets from Type 1 diabetes patients carried moderately but significantly shorter TCRB CDR3s. At VDJ recombination sites, type 1 diabetes patients had fewer insertions and more deleted nucleotides.

Sequenced material consisted of expressed TCRB transcripts (all of the isolated RNA was reverse transcribed). Sequencing was performed with immunoSEQ multiplex PCR; in TCRdb, only in-frame clones are kept and a portion is missing. Seen here are about 150,000 clones, roughly 9% observed once, and the top ten hold approximately 0.7%. The J gene is TRBJ1-2, the V gene TRBV6-5, with 8 bases matching TRBD1. The TCR comes from a woman in her 30s with type 1 diabetes. Sample: central memory CD4+ T cells from blood. CDR3 sequence reads: CASSGQGGYGYTF. The CDR3 bases are TGTGCCAGCAGTGGACAGGGAGGCTATGGCTACACCTTC.